What follows are 29 T cell receptor beta chains derived from one specimen sequenced in a study of blood T cell repertoires in COVID-19. The method was immunoSEQ multiplex PCR; TCRdb's version includes in-frame clones alone and lacks a portion of them. This table holds about 350,000 clones, approximately 89% found once. Sequencing was performed on PBMCs or T cells enriched from blood (not recorded which). The origin of the receptors is a woman in her twenties or thirties who had recovered from COVID-19.

The chain employs TRBV18 and TRBJ1-5, with TRBD1 as a possible D gene (5 bases). CDR3 length equals 14 residues. CDR1 KGHSH and CDR2 LQKENI come from the germline V gene. The V end lost 3 bases, the J end lost 4 bases, and 10 bases lay between the germline ends. CDR3 bases: TGTGCCAGCTCACCGGGGGGTCCAAATCAGCCCCAGCATTTT. Amino acids: CASSPGGPNQPQHF. Full variable domain (missing parts from reference TRBV18 and TRBJ1-5): NAGVMQNPRHLVRRRGQEARLRCSPMKGHSHVYWYRQLPEEGLKFMVYLQKENIIDESGMPKERFSAEFPKEGPSILRIQQVVRGDSAAYFCASSPGGPNQPQHFGDGTRLSIL.

This clone was found once. The chain has TRBV27 and TRBJ1-6; possible D gene TRBD1, 6 bases. CDR3 size: 12 residues. Germline V gives CDR1 MNHEY, CDR2 SMNVEV (reference sequence). Between the trimmed V and J ends, which lost 8 bases and 8 bases, there was a span of 10 bases. The CDR3 here is CASGQPYSPLHF. The CDR3 coding sequence is TGTGCCAGCGGACAGCCTTATTCACCCCTCCACTTT.

This clone was observed a few times. The chain carries TRBV7-9 and TRBJ1-1; D possibly corresponds to TRBD1 (5 bases). Germline CDR1 SEHNR, CDR2 FQNEAQ (reference sequence). Trimming shortened V by 3 bases and J by 4 bases, and 9 bases separated the two germline ends. CDR3 length: 13 residues. The CDR3 DNA reads TGTGCCAGCAGCTTCGGAGGGGCCACTGAAGCTTTCTTT. As protein: CASSFGGATEAFF.

The gene calls are TRBV4-2 and TRBJ1-2, with D perhaps TRBD1 (6 bases). With 8 bases removed from V and 8 bases from J, the gap between germline ends came to 18 bases. The CDR3 consists of 13 residues. Germline V CDR1 and CDR2: LGHNA, YNFKEQ. In DNA, the CDR3 is TGTGCCAGCCGGGAGGGTACAGGGAGGGGCTACACCTTC. The encoded protein is CASREGTGRGYTF.

This chain links TRBV11-2 with TRBJ2-3; TRBD1 is a possible D gene (6 bases). Deletions cut 0 bases from V and 5 bases from J, with 12 bases between. CDR1 is SGHAT, CDR2 FQNNGV, per germline. CDR3 length: 15 residues. CDR3 amino acids: CASSLELGRGDTQYF. For the CDR3, the DNA is TGTGCCAGCAGCTTAGAACTTGGCAGGGGAGATACGCAGTATTTT.

The CDR3 region is CASSYLGTGGDEQYF. The CDR3 DNA reads TGTGCCAGCAGTTACCTTGGGACAGGGGGGGACGAGCAGTACTTC. The chain carries TRBV28 and TRBJ2-7, with 11 bases fitting TRBD1. Germline-derived CDR1 and CDR2 are MDHEN and SYDVKM. This CDR3 has 15 residues. Unmatched junction bases numbered 7, after V lost 4 bases and J lost 5 bases.

The chain uses TRBV6-5 and TRBJ1-6; TRBD1 is a possible D gene (5 bases). Germline CDR1 and CDR2: MNHEY and SVGAGI. V was cut by 2 bases and J by 10 bases, with 18 bases left in between. This CDR3 is built from 16 residues. CDR3 in amino acids: CASSYGEGRTGSPLHF. For the CDR3, the DNA is TGTGCCAGCAGTTACGGGGAGGGGAGAACGGGGTCACCCCTCCACTTT.

This chain uses TRBV30 with TRBJ1-2, with D possibly TRBD1 on 6 matching bases. There are 13 residues in the CDR3. Germline loops: CDR1 GTSNPN, CDR2 SVGIG (reference sequence). With 3 bases removed from V and 11 bases from J, the gap between germline ends came to 19 bases. This CDR3 is CAWRADPDRKYTF. In DNA, the CDR3 is TGTGCCTGGAGGGCAGACCCTGACAGGAAGTACACCTTC.

This rearrangement joins TRBV28 to TRBJ2-3; no clear D gene. Germline V gene sequence: CDR1 MDHEN, CDR2 SYDVKM. The CDR3 is 12 amino acids. Trimming removed 6 bases at V and 4 bases at J, with 8 bases between. CDR3: CASRSESDTQYF. The CDR3 coding sequence is TGTGCCAGCAGATCAGAATCAGATACGCAGTATTTT. The full variable domain, in which reference TRBV28 and TRBJ2-3 provide the parts outside the CDR3, is DVKVTQSSRYLVKRTGEKVFLECVQDMDHENMFWYRQDPGLGLRLIYFSYDVKMKEKGDIPEGYSVSREKKERFSLILESASTNQTSMYLCASRSESDTQYFGPGTRLTVL.

The V call is TRBV5-1, the J call TRBJ2-3, with a tentative D call TRBD1 (5 bases). Per germline, CDR1 SGHRS and CDR2 YFSETQ. Trimming shortened V by 4 bases and J by 2 bases, and 17 bases separated the two germline ends. This CDR3 is built from 16 residues. In DNA form, the CDR3 reads TGCGCCAGCAGCCTCGACAGCATTCCCTTCACAGATACGCAGTATTTT. As protein: CASSLDSIPFTDTQYF.

The J gene is TRBJ1-2, the V gene TRBV6-5; 9 positions match TRBD1. CDR1 and CDR2 (germline): MNHEY, SVGAGI. The CDR3 covers 15 residues. Trimming removed 6 bases from V and 3 bases from J; junction bases left unmatched: 8. CDR3 protein: CASRDTGGRDYGYTF. In nucleotides, the CDR3 is TGTGCCAGCAGGGATACAGGGGGCAGAGACTATGGCTACACCTTC.

The chain links TRBV20-1 to TRBJ1-6; TRBD1 might be the D (5 bases). The CDR3 is made up of 19 amino acids. Germline assignment: CDR1 DFQATT and CDR2 SNEGSKA (reference sequence). Deletions cut 3 bases from V and 5 bases from J, with 26 bases between. The CDR3: CSASRGVVGRGLDNSPLHF. The CDR3 DNA reads as TGCAGTGCTAGTCGGGGGGTGGTGGGGAGGGGACTAGATAATTCACCCCTCCACTTT.

This clone was seen a handful of times. This rearrangement joins TRBV4-1 to TRBJ1-5; D remains ambiguous. Germline V gene lookup returns CDR1 MGHRA and CDR2 YSYEKL. This CDR3 region has 14 residues. V lost 4 bases and J lost 1, with 8 bases in between. The CDR3 DNA reads TGCGCCAGCAGCCGGGAGGCGAGCAATCAGCCCCAGCATTTT. Translated: CASSREASNQPQHF.

V is TRBV30 and J is TRBJ2-1, with 8 bases matching TRBD2. This CDR3 comprises 13 residues. V shed 5 bases, J shed 6 bases, and the junction held 6 bases outside the gene matches. CDR1 and CDR2 (germline): GTSNPN, SVGIG (reference sequence). The CDR3 DNA follows: TGTGCCTGGTCCAAGCGGGGGCCCAATGAGCAGTTCTTC. This sequence encodes CAWSKRGPNEQFF.

The chain recombines TRBV2 with TRBJ2-3; TRBD2 is a possible D gene (7 bases). The germline V gene encodes CDR1 SNHLY and CDR2 FYNNEI. The germline V and J ends were trimmed by 7 bases and 4 bases, with 12 bases remaining between them. The CDR3 is 13 residues long. In DNA form, the CDR3 reads TGTGCCAGCAATCAGGGGAGGGCAGATACGCAGTATTTT. Translating it yields CASNQGRADTQYF.

The chain has TRBV9 and TRBJ2-1; tentatively, D is TRBD2 (5 bases). The germline V and J ends were trimmed by 4 bases and 7 bases, with 15 bases remaining between them. CDR1 SGDLS and CDR2 YYNGEE come from the germline V gene. This CDR3 has 14 amino acids. The CDR3 nucleotides are TGTGCCAGCAGCCCGTCGGGGAGACGTAATGAGCAGTTCTTC. This translates into CASSPSGRRNEQFF.

The chain uses TRBV5-1 and TRBJ1-1; D possibly corresponds to TRBD1 (6 bases). V was trimmed by 4 bases and J by 1 base, leaving 14 bases between them. The length of the CDR3 is 15 residues. Germline values: CDR1 SGHRS, CDR2 YFSETQ. This CDR3 reads CASSLSRGRNTEAFF. As DNA, the CDR3 is TGCGCCAGCAGCCTCTCTAGGGGGAGGAACACTGAAGCTTTCTTT.

The chain couples TRBV2 to TRBJ1-1, with D possibly matching TRBD1 (5 bases). V lost 4 bases, J lost 8 bases, and 14 bases lay in between. This CDR3 has 13 amino acids. CDR1 and CDR2 from the germline V gene are SNHLY and FYNNEI. CDR3 region: CASSGRGLQEAFF. In DNA form, the CDR3 reads TGTGCCAGCAGTGGGAGGGGACTTCAGGAAGCTTTCTTT.

V and J are TRBV10-2 and TRBJ1-6; 7 nucleotides match TRBD1. Looked up from germline, CDR1 is WSHSY and CDR2 is SAAADI. V trimming: 4 bases; J trimming: 9 bases; junction bases outside the gene matches: 6. The CDR3 runs to 14 residues. The CDR3 loop reads CASSATGQGSPLHF. The CDR3 nucleotides are TGCGCCAGCAGTGCGACAGGGCAGGGTTCACCCCTCCACTTT.

The chain is built from TRBV9 and TRBJ1-5; weak D call: TRBD1 (5 bases). The germline V gene encodes CDR1 SGDLS and CDR2 YYNGEE. The CDR3 has 14 residues. Deletions cut 0 bases from V and 9 bases from J, with 13 bases between. The CDR3 reads CASSVEWGRTPQHF. CDR3 nucleotides: TGTGCCAGCAGCGTAGAGTGGGGGAGGACGCCCCAGCATTTT.

The rearrangement joins TRBV11-2 to TRBJ1-6; D remains unclear. Germline loops: CDR1 SGHAT, CDR2 FQNNGV. The CDR3 has 15 amino acids. V lost 6 bases and J 8 bases, leaving 17 bases between the germline ends. The CDR3 is CASRRITGRDSPLHF. In nucleotides, the CDR3 is TGTGCCAGCAGACGCATCACGGGTCGGGATTCACCCCTCCACTTT.

The rearrangement joins TRBV5-1 to TRBJ1-2, with a possible D match to TRBD1 (5 bases). The germline V gene has CDR1 SGHRS and CDR2 YFSETQ. V was trimmed by 0 bases and J by 8 bases, leaving 14 bases between them. The CDR3 is made up of 14 amino acids. The CDR3 nucleotides are TGCGCCAGCAGCTTGGGTCAGGGTGGTGGAGGCTACACCTTC. It codes for CASSLGQGGGGYTF.

V usage is TRBV28 and J usage is TRBJ2-3, with TRBD2 identical over 13 bases. The V segment lost 5 bases and the J segment 2 bases; nucleotides outside the gene matches: 7. Per germline, CDR1 MDHEN and CDR2 SYDVKM. CDR3 length equals 17 residues. CDR3 loop: CASSRFTSGGATDTQYF. In nucleotides, the CDR3 is TGTGCCAGCAGTCGTTTCACTAGCGGGGGGGCCACAGATACGCAGTATTTT. Full variable domain (outside the CDR3, taken from reference TRBV28 and TRBJ2-3): DVKVTQSSRYLVKRTGEKVFLECVQDMDHENMFWYRQDPGLGLRLIYFSYDVKMKEKGDIPEGYSVSREKKERFSLILESASTNQTSMYLCASSRFTSGGATDTQYFGPGTRLTVL.

This sequence joins TRBV10-3 and TRBJ1-1, with 7 bases identical to TRBD1. Germline-derived CDR1 and CDR2 are ENHRY and SYGVKD. The CDR3 covers 15 residues. V lost 4 bases to trimming and J lost 10 bases; unmatched junction nucleotides: 15. The CDR3 reads CAISGPSPGQALAFF. CDR3 coding DNA: TGTGCCATCAGTGGTCCCTCACCCGGACAGGCATTAGCTTTCTTT.

The gene calls are TRBV9 and TRBJ1-1; the D gene is possibly TRBD1 (5 bases). This CDR3 spans 15 amino acids. V lost 3 bases and J lost 1, with 13 bases in between. Germline assignment: CDR1 SGDLS and CDR2 YYNGEE. In DNA form, the CDR3 reads TGTGCCAGCAGCGCCTGGGAGGGGCCGAACACTGAAGCTTTCTTT. Amino acids: CASSAWEGPNTEAFF.

The chain has TRBV5-8 and TRBJ1-5; D is ambiguous. The V gene's germline CDR1 is SGHTS and CDR2 YDEGEE. The CDR3 is made up of 15 amino acids. V was shortened by 4 bases and J by 4 bases, with 15 bases between the two germline ends. CDR3 residues: CASSAAGQKNQPQHF. The CDR3 DNA follows: TGTGCCAGCAGCGCAGCGGGCCAGAAAAATCAGCCCCAGCATTTT.

Only a few counts were recorded for this clone. This rearrangement joins TRBV6-1 to TRBJ2-7, with unresolved D. V shed 4 bases and J shed 1 base, with 8 bases lying between them. This CDR3 is built from 13 residues. The V gene's germline CDR1 is MNHNS and CDR2 SASEGT. The CDR3 sequence: CASSAARSYEQYF. CDR3 DNA: TGTGCCAGCAGTGCAGCGCGATCCTACGAGCAGTACTTC.

The rearrangement joins TRBV4-2 to TRBJ1-5; 7 bases match TRBD1. With 3 bases clipped from V and 5 bases from J, the junction kept 7 bases outside the gene matches. The CDR3 spans 15 residues. The V gene's germline CDR1 is LGHNA and CDR2 YNFKEQ. The chain's CDR3 is CASSQDNRGDQPQHF. For the CDR3, the DNA is TGTGCCAGCAGCCAGGATAACAGGGGAGATCAGCCCCAGCATTTT.

The chain employs TRBV6-5 and TRBJ1-1; D not certain. V shed 6 bases and J shed 5 bases, with 16 bases lying between them. The CDR3 is 14 amino acids. Germline CDR1 reads MNHEY; CDR2 reads SVGAGI. CDR3: CASRPLRQGTEAFF. CDR3 DNA: TGTGCCAGCAGACCGCTGAGACAAGGAACTGAAGCTTTCTTT.